The 5 T cell receptor beta chains presented below share a single source sample, sequenced in a study of neoadjuvant anti-PD-1 for oral cavity cancer. The assay was immunoSEQ multiplex PCR, and TCRdb's table has in-frame clones only and misses some. The table records about 8,100 clones, 55% to 65% of them present only once. As to time point: after neoadjuvant nivolumab, at surgical resection. The material was PBMCs, obtained after nivolumab (anti-PD-1) treatment. The source is a person aged 35-79 years with oral cavity squamous cell carcinoma.

The chain is built from TRBV18 and TRBJ2-7; D may be TRBD2 (5 bases). Germline CDR1 KGHSH, CDR2 LQKENI. This CDR3 region has 13 residues. The ends were cut back, 3 bases at V and 2 bases at J, with 8 bases in the middle. The CDR3 nucleotides are TGTGCCAGCTCACCGGGAGACACCTACGAGCAGTACTTC. Residues: CASSPGDTYEQYF.

This rearrangement joins TRBV7-7 to TRBJ2-5; D is possibly TRBD1 (6 bases). The CDR3 covers 13 residues. The V and J ends lost 5 bases and 2 bases respectively, with 9 bases between them. Germline CDR1 is SSHAT and CDR2 is FNYEAQ (reference sequence). This CDR3 reads CASSLDRQETQYF. As DNA, the CDR3 is TGTGCCAGCAGCCTTGACAGGCAAGAGACCCAGTACTTC.

The rearrangement uses TRBV6-1 and TRBJ2-7; 8 nucleotides match TRBD1. Per the germline V gene, CDR1 is MNHNS and CDR2 is SASEGT. CDR3 length equals 15 residues. The V and J ends lost 5 bases and 3 bases, in that order; junction bases with no gene match: 9. CDR3 loop: CASSPGQGGFYEQYF. The DNA for the CDR3 is TGTGCCAGCAGTCCAGGACAGGGAGGTTTCTACGAGCAGTACTTC.

The chain is built from TRBV27 and TRBJ1-6, with D perhaps matching TRBD1 (5 bases). CDR1 MNHEY and CDR2 SMNVEV come from the germline V gene (reference sequence). The CDR3 covers 19 residues. V was shortened by 1 base and J by 9 bases, with 25 bases between the two germline ends. The CDR3 region is CASSLFQTGGGKRSSPLHF. Written as DNA, the CDR3 is TGTGCCAGCAGTTTATTTCAAACAGGCGGGGGGAAGAGGAGTTCACCCCTCCACTTT.

There are a few counts of this clone. This sequence joins TRBV11-2 and TRBJ1-5, with a possible D match to TRBD1 (5 bases). CDR3 length: 16 residues. Trimming took 0 bases from V and 2 from J, leaving 11 bases between them. Germline lookup yields CDR1 SGHAT and CDR2 FQNNGV. CDR3 sequence reads: CASSLDSRVGNQPQHF. For the CDR3, the DNA is TGTGCCAGCAGCTTAGATAGCAGGGTGGGCAATCAGCCCCAGCATTTT.